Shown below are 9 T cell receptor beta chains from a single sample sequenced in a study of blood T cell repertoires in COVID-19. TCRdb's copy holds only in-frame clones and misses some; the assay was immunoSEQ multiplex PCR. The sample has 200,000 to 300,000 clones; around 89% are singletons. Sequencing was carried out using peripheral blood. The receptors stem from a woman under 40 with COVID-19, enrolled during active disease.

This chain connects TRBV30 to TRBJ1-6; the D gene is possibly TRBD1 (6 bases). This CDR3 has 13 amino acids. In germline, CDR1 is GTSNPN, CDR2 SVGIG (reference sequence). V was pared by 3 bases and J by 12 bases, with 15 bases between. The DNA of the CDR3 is TGTGCCTGGAGAGAAGGGGGAGTCGGACCCCTCCACTTT. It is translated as CAWREGGVGPLHF.

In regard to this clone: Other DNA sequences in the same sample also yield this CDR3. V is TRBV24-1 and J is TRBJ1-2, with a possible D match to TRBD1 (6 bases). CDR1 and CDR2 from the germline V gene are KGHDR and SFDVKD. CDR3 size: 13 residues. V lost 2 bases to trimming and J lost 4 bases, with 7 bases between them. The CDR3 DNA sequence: TGTGCCACCAGTGATTCAGGGGTCTATGGCTACACCTTC. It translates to CATSDSGVYGYTF.

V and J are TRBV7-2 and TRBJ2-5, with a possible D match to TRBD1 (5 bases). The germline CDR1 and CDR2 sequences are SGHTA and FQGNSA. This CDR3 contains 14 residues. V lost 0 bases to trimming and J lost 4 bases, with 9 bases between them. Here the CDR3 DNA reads TGTGCCAGCAGCTTAGCCAGGGAACGAGAGACCCAGTACTTC. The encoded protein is CASSLARERETQYF.

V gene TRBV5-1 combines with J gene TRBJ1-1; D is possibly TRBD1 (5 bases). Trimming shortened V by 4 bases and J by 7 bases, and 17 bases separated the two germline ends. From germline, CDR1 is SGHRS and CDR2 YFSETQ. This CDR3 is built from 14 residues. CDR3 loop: CASSQTVPTYEAFF. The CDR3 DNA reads TGCGCCAGCAGCCAGACAGTTCCCACCTATGAAGCTTTCTTT.

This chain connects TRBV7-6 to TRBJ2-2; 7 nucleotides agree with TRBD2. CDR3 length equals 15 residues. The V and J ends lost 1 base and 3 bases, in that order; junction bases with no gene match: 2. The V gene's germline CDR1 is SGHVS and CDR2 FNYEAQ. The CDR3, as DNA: TGTGCCAGCAGCTTAGGCGGGAGTGACACCGGGGAGCTGTTTTTT. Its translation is CASSLGGSDTGELFF.

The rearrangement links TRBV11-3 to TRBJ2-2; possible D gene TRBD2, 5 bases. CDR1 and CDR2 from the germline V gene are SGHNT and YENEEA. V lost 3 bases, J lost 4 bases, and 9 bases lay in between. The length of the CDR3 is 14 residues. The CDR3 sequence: CASSFLSGTGELFF. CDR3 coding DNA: TGTGCCAGCAGCTTTCTCAGCGGCACCGGGGAGCTGTTTTTT. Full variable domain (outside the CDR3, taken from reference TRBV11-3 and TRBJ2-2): EAGVVQSPRYKIIEKKQPVAFWCNPISGHNTLYWYLQNLGQGPELLIRYENEEAVDDSQLPKDRFSAERLKGVDSTLKIQPAELGDSAVYLCASSFLSGTGELFFGEGSRLTVL.

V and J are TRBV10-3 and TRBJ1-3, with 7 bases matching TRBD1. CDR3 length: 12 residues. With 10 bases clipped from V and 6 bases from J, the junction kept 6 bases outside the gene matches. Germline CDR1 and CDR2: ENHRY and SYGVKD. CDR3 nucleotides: TGTGCCACCGGTGGGACAGAAAACACCATATATTTT. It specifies CATGGTENTIYF.

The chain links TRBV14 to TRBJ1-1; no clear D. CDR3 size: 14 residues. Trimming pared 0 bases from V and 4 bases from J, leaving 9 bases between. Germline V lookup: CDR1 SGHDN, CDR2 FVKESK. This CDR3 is CASSQEWPFTEAFF. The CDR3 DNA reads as TGTGCCAGCAGCCAAGAATGGCCATTCACTGAAGCTTTCTTT. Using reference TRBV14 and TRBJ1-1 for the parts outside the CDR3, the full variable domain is EAGVTQFPSHSVIEKGQTVTLRCDPISGHDNLYWYRRVMGKEIKFLLHFVKESKQDESGMPNNRFLAERTGGTYSTLKVQPAELEDSGVYFCASSQEWPFTEAFFGQGTRLTVV.

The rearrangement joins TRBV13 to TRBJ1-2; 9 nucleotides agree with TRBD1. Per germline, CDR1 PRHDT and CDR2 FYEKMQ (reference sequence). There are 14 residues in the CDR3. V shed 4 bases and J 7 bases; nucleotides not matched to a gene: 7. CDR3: CASSSDRGILGYTF. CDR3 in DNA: TGTGCCAGCAGCTCAGACAGGGGGATTCTTGGCTACACCTTC.